What follows is one TCR beta chain and its context. The data stem from a study of shared clonotypes between healthy human individuals. Study overall: A few men and a couple of women, aged 18 to 49, were donors. For every donor, three CD4 naive, three CD4 memory, two CD8 naive and one CD8 memory plates were used.

Each replicate PCR on the sorted subsets used 200 to 250 ng DNA (roughly 32,000 T cell genomes). Original analysis: Filtering differed for immunoSEQ, which gave only junction sequences without quality scores. Method: immunoSEQ multiplex PCR; TCRdb's copy keeps in-frame clones and lacks some. V, J and clone size were drawn from that table, and D and trimming were deduced from the DNA. The data hold 2,500,000 or so clones, with 80% to 95% observed a single time. The specimen was naive CD4+ T cells from PBMCs. Subset meaning: CD45RA+ positively selected. The sequence came from a man aged 18 to 29 in good health. Some clones in this sample may be carry-over from other donors' samples.

CDR3 nucleotides: TGTGCCTGGAGTGGAAGGGGCACCCTGTTTTTT. It encodes CAWSGRGTLFF. J is TRBJ1-4 and V is TRBV30; tentatively, D is TRBD1 (5 bases). CDR3 length: 11 residues. Between the trimmed V and J ends, which lost 1 base and 14 bases, there was a span of 11 bases. Looked up from germline, CDR1 is GTSNPN and CDR2 is SVGIG (reference sequence).